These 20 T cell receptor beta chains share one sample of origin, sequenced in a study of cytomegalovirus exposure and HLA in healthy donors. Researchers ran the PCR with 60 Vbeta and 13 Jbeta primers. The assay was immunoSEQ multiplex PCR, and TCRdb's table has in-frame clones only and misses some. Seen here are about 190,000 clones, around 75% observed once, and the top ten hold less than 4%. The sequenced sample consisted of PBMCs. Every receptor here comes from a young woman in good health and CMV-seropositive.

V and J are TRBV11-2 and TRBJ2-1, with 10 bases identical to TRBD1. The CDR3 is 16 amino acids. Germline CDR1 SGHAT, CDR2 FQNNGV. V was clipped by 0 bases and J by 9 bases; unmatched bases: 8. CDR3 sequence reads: CASSLDPDRGGGEQFF. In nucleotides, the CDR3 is TGTGCCAGCAGCTTAGACCCGGACAGGGGGGGAGGTGAGCAGTTCTTC.

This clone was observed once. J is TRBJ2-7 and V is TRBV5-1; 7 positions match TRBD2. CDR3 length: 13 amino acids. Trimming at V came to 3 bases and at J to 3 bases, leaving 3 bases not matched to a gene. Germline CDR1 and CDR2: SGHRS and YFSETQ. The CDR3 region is CASSSGLNYEQYF. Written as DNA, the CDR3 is TGCGCCAGCAGCTCGGGACTAAACTACGAGCAGTACTTC.

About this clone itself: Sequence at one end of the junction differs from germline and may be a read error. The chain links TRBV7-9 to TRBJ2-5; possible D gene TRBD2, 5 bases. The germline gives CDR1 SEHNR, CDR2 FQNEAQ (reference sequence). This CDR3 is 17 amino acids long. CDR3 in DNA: TGTTCCAGCAACCCTTTCCGGGATTCTAGTGTGGAGGAGACCCAGTACTTC. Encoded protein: CSSNPFRDSSVEETQYF. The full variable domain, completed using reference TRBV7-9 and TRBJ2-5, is DTGVSQNPRHKITKRGQNVTFRCDPISEHNRLYWYRQTLGQGPEFLTYFQNEAQLEKSRLLSDRFSAERPKGSFSTLEIQRTEQGDSAMYLCSSNPFRDSSVEETQYFGPGTRLLVL.

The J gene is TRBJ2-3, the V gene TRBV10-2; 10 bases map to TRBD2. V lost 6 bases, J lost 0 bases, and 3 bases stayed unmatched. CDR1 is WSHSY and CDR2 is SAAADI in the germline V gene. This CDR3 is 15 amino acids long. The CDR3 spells CASRATSGSTDTQYF. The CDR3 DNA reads TGCGCCAGCAGGGCGACTAGCGGGAGCACAGATACGCAGTATTTT.

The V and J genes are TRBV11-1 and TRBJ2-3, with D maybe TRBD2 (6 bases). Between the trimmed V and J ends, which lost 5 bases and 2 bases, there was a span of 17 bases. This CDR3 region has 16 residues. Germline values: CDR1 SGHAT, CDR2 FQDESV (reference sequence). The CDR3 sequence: CASSPRRGYYTDTQYF. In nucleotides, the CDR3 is TGTGCCAGCAGCCCCCGGCGGGGCTACTACACAGATACGCAGTATTTT.

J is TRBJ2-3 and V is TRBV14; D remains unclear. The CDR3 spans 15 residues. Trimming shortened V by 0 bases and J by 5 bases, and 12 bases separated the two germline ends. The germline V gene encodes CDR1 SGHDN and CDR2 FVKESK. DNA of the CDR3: TGTGCCAGCAGCCAAGATAACCATTCGCGAGATACGCAGTATTTT. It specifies CASSQDNHSRDTQYF. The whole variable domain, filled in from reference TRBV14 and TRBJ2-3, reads EAGVTQFPSHSVIEKGQTVTLRCDPISGHDNLYWYRRVMGKEIKFLLHFVKESKQDESGMPNNRFLAERTGGTYSTLKVQPAELEDSGVYFCASSQDNHSRDTQYFGPGTRLTVL.

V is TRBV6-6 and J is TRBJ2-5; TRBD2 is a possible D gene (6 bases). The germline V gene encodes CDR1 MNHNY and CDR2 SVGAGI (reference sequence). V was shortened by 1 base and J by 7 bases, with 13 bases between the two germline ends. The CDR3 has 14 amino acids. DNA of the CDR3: TGTGCCAGCAGTTACTGGGGGGAAAGGGGGACCCAGTACTTC. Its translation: CASSYWGERGTQYF.

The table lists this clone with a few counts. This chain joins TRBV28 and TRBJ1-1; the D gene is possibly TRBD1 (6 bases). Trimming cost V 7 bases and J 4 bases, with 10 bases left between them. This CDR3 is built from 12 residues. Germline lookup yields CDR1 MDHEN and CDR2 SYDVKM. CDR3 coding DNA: TGTGCCAGCACGCAGGGGTCCACTGAAGCTTTCTTT. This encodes CASTQGSTEAFF.

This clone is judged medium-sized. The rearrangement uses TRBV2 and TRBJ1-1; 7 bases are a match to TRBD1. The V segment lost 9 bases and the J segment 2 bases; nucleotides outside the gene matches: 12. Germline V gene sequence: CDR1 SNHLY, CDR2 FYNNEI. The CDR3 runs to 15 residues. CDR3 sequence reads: CARMIPGQRNTEAFF. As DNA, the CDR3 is TGTGCCAGAATGATCCCGGGACAGCGCAACACTGAAGCTTTCTTT.

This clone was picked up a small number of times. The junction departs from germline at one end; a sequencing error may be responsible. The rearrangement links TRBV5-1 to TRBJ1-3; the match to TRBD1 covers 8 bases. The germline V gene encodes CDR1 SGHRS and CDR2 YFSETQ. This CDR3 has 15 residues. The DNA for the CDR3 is TGCGCCAGCAGTTTGGACAGGGCCACCGGAAACACCATATATTTT. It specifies CASSLDRATGNTIYF. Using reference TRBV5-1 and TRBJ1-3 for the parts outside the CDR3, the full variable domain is KAGVTQTPRYLIKTRGQQVTLSCSPISGHRSVSWYQQTPGQGLQFLFEYFSETQRNKGNFPGRFSGRQFSNSRSEMNVSTLELGDSALYLCASSLDRATGNTIYFGEGSWLTVV.

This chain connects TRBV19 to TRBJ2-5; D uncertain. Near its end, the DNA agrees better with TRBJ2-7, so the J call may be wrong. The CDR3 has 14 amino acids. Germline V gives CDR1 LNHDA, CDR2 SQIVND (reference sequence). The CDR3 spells CASSIGGSSYEQYF. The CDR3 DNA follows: TGTGCCAGTAGTATTGGCGGTAGCTCCTACGAGCAGTACTTC.

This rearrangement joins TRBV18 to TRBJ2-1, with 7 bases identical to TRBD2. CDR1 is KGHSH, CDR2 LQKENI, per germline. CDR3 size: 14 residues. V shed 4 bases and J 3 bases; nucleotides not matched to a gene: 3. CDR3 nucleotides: TGTGCCAGCTCACGGCTAGCGGACTACAATGAGCAGTTCTTC. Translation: CASSRLADYNEQFF. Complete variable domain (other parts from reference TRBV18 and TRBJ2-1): NAGVMQNPRHLVRRRGQEARLRCSPMKGHSHVYWYRQLPEEGLKFMVYLQKENIIDESGMPKERFSAEFPKEGPSILRIQQVVRGDSAAYFCASSRLADYNEQFFGPGTRLTVL.

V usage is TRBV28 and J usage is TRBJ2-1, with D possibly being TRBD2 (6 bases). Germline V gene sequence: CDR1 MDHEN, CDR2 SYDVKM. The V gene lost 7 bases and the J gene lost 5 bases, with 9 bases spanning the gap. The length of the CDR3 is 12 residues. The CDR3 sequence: CASKGGNNEQFF. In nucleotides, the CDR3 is TGTGCCAGCAAAGGCGGGAACAATGAGCAGTTCTTC.

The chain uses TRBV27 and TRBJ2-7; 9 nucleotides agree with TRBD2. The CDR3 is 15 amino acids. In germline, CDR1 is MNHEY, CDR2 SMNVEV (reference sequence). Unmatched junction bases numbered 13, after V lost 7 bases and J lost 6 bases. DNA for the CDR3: TGTGCCAGCACCCTGGAGACTAGCGGTATCGGCGAGCAGTACTTC. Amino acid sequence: CASTLETSGIGEQYF.

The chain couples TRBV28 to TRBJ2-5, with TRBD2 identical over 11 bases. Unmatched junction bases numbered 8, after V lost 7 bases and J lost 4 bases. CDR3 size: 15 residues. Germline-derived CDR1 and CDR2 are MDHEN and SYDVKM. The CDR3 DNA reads TGTGCCAGCACCTTCGGGCTAGCGGGAGGAGAGACCCAGTACTTC. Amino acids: CASTFGLAGGETQYF.

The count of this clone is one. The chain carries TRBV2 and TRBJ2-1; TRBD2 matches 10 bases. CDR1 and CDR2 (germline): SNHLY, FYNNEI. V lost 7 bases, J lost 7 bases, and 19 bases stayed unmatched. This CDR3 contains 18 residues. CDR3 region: CASTGIGPSGRAGNEQFF. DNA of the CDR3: TGTGCCAGCACGGGGATCGGTCCCAGCGGGAGGGCCGGGAATGAGCAGTTCTTC.

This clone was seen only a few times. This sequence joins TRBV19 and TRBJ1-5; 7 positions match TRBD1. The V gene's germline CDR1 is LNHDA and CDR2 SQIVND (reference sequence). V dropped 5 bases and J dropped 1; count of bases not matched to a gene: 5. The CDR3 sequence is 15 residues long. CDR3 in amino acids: CASSLTGASNQPQHF. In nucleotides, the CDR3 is TGTGCCAGTAGTCTCACAGGGGCCAGCAATCAGCCCCAGCATTTT.

The CDR3 loop is CASSQGPDYGYTF. The DNA for the CDR3 is TGCGCCAGCAGCCAGGGGCCCGACTATGGCTACACCTTC. The chain joins TRBV4-1 to TRBJ1-2; possibly TRBD1 for D (5 bases). Germline V gene lookup returns CDR1 MGHRA and CDR2 YSYEKL. Between the trimmed V and J ends, which lost 3 bases and 3 bases, there was a span of 8 bases. There are 13 residues in the CDR3.

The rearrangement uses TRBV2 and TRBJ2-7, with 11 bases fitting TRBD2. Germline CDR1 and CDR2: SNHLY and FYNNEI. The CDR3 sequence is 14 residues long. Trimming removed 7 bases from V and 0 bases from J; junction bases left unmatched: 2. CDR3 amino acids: CASKTSGISYEQYF. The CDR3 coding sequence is TGTGCCAGCAAGACTAGCGGGATCTCCTACGAGCAGTACTTC.

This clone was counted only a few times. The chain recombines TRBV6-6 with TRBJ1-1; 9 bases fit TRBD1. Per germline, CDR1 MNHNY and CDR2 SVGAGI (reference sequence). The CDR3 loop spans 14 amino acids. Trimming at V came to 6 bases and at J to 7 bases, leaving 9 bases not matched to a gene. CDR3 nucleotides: TGTGCCAGCAGACCAGGGGACAGGGCGGTTGAAGCTTTCTTT. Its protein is CASRPGDRAVEAFF.